Below are 31 T cell receptor beta chains sequenced from a single sample in a study of cytomegalovirus exposure and HLA in healthy donors. Vbeta (60) and Jbeta (13) primers were used in the PCR. Generated by immunoSEQ multiplex PCR, the TCRdb table keeps only in-frame clones and is missing some. The record lists 65,000 to 95,000 clones, of which the ten most abundant hold 1.3% to 1.5%. Material: PBMCs. Source of these receptors: a woman aged 55-69 years in good health and CMV-seronegative.

The chain has TRBV14 and TRBJ2-6; weak D call: TRBD2 (6 bases). V was clipped by 1 base and J by 0 bases, with 7 bases between them. The length of the CDR3 is 16 residues. The germline V gene has CDR1 SGHDN and CDR2 FVKESK. The CDR3 region is CASSQVGGSGANVLTF. The CDR3 DNA is TGTGCCAGCAGCCAAGTGGGGGGCTCTGGGGCCAACGTCCTGACTTTC.

The chain joins TRBV7-2 to TRBJ1-2; D is undetermined. CDR1 is SGHTA, CDR2 FQGNSA, per germline. This CDR3 region has 16 residues. V dropped 5 bases and J dropped 2 bases, with 18 bases sitting between them. CDR3 DNA: TGTGCCAGCAGCCAGAGGCGGAGGGTCCCCAACTATGGCTACACCTTC. Translating gives CASSQRRRVPNYGYTF. Together with reference TRBV7-2 and TRBJ1-2, the CDR3 gives the full variable domain: GAGVSQSPSNKVTEKGKDVELRCDPISGHTALYWYRQSLGQGLEFLIYFQGNSAPDKSGLPSDRFSAERTGGSVSTLTIQRTQQEDSAVYLCASSQRRRVPNYGYTFGSGTRLTVV.

The chain is built from TRBV10-3 and TRBJ1-1; TRBD1 agrees at 7 bases. In germline, CDR1 is ENHRY, CDR2 SYGVKD. The V and J ends lost 1 base and 0 bases, in that order; junction bases with no gene match: 5. The CDR3 is made up of 16 amino acids. The CDR3 loop is CAISEWDRQMNTEAFF. Written as DNA, the CDR3 is TGTGCCATCAGTGAGTGGGACAGACAGATGAACACTGAAGCTTTCTTT.

V usage is TRBV19 and J usage is TRBJ2-3; possible D gene TRBD1, 6 bases. Germline CDR1 is LNHDA and CDR2 is SQIVND (reference sequence). Trimming cost V 11 bases and J 0 bases, with 24 bases left between them. The CDR3 is 17 amino acids. The CDR3 loop reads CAANGQGMVRSTDTQYF. CDR3 DNA sequence: TGTGCCGCTAATGGGCAGGGGATGGTTCGGAGCACAGATACGCAGTATTTT. Supplemented by reference TRBV19 and TRBJ2-3, the full variable domain reads DGGITQSPKYLFRKEGQNVTLSCEQNLNHDAMYWYRQDPGQGLRLIYYSQIVNDFQKGDIAEGYSVSREKKESFPLTVTSAQKNPTAFYLCAANGQGMVRSTDTQYFGPGTRLTVL.

This sequence joins TRBV6-5 and TRBJ2-1, with TRBD1 as a possible D gene (6 bases). CDR3 length: 14 residues. Germline V CDR1 and CDR2: MNHEY, SVGAGI. V lost 7 bases and J 4 bases, leaving 14 bases between the germline ends. CDR3 residues: CASNEGHPYNEQFF. For the CDR3, the DNA is TGTGCCAGCAACGAGGGACACCCTTACAATGAGCAGTTCTTC.

V gene TRBV28 combines with J gene TRBJ1-1; no definite D call. V was clipped by 5 bases and J by 1 base, with 17 bases between them. Germline V lookup: CDR1 MDHEN, CDR2 SYDVKM. The CDR3 runs 16 residues. CDR3 sequence reads: CASSTPNKGANTEAFF. DNA of the CDR3: TGTGCCAGCAGTACCCCAAATAAAGGAGCGAACACTGAAGCTTTCTTT.

The J gene is TRBJ2-1, the V gene TRBV2; TRBD1 agrees at 11 bases. Germline V gives CDR1 SNHLY, CDR2 FYNNEI. This CDR3 is 15 amino acids long. Unmatched junction bases numbered 8, after V lost 6 bases and J lost 7 bases. CDR3 loop: CASRPGTGGRNEQFF. The DNA of the CDR3 is TGTGCCAGCAGGCCAGGGACAGGGGGGAGAAATGAGCAGTTCTTC.

The chain links TRBV5-8 to TRBJ2-6; TRBD1 aligns across 8 bases. Germline CDR1 is SGHTS and CDR2 is YDEGEE. The CDR3 has 15 residues. V lost 4 bases to trimming and J lost 2 bases; unmatched junction nucleotides: 2. The CDR3 reads CASSGDRPGANVLTF. The CDR3 DNA follows: TGTGCCAGCAGCGGGGACAGGCCTGGGGCCAACGTCCTGACTTTC.

Concerning this clone: The junction does not match germline at one end; this may be a read error. CDR3 loop: CATSQPTYERYF. DNA for the CDR3: TGTGCCACCTCGCAACCTACCTACGAGCGGTACTTC. This rearrangement joins TRBV6-4 to TRBJ2-7; D not resolved. Germline loops: CDR1 MRHNA, CDR2 SNTAGT. The CDR3 is 12 amino acids.

The chain joins TRBV7-2 to TRBJ2-3; 11 bases are a match to TRBD2. In germline, CDR1 is SGHTA, CDR2 FQGNSA. The CDR3 consists of 18 residues. The junction had 12 bases not matched to a gene; V was cut back by 1 base and J by 6 bases. As DNA, the CDR3 is TGTGCCAGCAGCTTAGTGCGTCTAGCGGGGGGTCAAGCGGATACGCAGTATTTT. Residues: CASSLVRLAGGQADTQYF.

The chain employs TRBV2 and TRBJ2-1, with a tentative D call TRBD1 (6 bases). The CDR3 is 10 residues long. V lost 6 bases and J lost 12, with 9 bases in between. CDR1 and CDR2 from the germline V gene are SNHLY and FYNNEI. CDR3 nucleotides: TGTGCCAGCAGGGACAGCCTGCAGTTCTTC. This sequence encodes CASRDSLQFF.

The genes are TRBV4-2 and TRBJ2-4; D uncertain. This CDR3 is 18 amino acids long. Trimming took 0 bases from V and 0 from J, leaving 15 bases between them. Germline V gene lookup returns CDR1 LGHNA and CDR2 YNFKEQ. The CDR3, as DNA: TGTGCCAGCAGCCAAGAGGGCCGGCCGGTGGTAGCCAAAAACATTCAGTACTTC. It encodes CASSQEGRPVVAKNIQYF.

The chain has TRBV28 and TRBJ1-1, with D maybe TRBD1 (6 bases). CDR1 and CDR2 from the germline V gene are MDHEN and SYDVKM. This CDR3 spans 14 amino acids. V gave up 5 bases and J gave up 5 bases, with 15 bases separating them. CDR3 in DNA: TGTGCCAGCAGTCCCGGGGGGCGGAGGACTGAAGCTTTCTTT. It codes for CASSPGGRRTEAFF.

The chain couples TRBV5-5 to TRBJ1-2; D might be TRBD1 (5 bases). Germline V gives CDR1 SGHKS, CDR2 YYEKEE (reference sequence). V was trimmed by 3 bases and J by 5 bases, leaving 11 bases between them. CDR3 length equals 13 residues. CDR3 sequence reads: CASSSGVTYGYTF. Written as DNA, the CDR3 is TGTGCCAGCAGCTCGGGGGTGACATATGGCTACACCTTC.

Details on this clone: At the DNA level, this CDR3 is encoded by other sequences in the same sample as well. The V call is TRBV28, the J call TRBJ1-2; the match to TRBD1 covers 7 bases. V was pared by 5 bases and J by 5 bases, with 5 bases of the junction left unmatched. CDR3 size: 13 residues. The germline V gene encodes CDR1 MDHEN and CDR2 SYDVKM. DNA of the CDR3: TGTGCCAGCAGTCCCGGGACAGATTATGGCTACACCTTC. It specifies CASSPGTDYGYTF.

The CDR3 region is CASSSIQPQHF. The CDR3, as DNA: TGTGCCAGCAGCTCTATTCAGCCCCAGCATTTT. V and J are TRBV28 and TRBJ1-5, with D unclear. CDR3 length: 11 residues. Per germline, CDR1 MDHEN and CDR2 SYDVKM. Between the trimmed V and J ends, which lost 6 bases and 6 bases, there was a span of 6 bases. Supplemented by reference TRBV28 and TRBJ1-5, the full variable domain reads DVKVTQSSRYLVKRTGEKVFLECVQDMDHENMFWYRQDPGLGLRLIYFSYDVKMKEKGDIPEGYSVSREKKERFSLILESASTNQTSMYLCASSSIQPQHFGDGTRLSIL.

V gene TRBV28 combines with J gene TRBJ1-1, with 7 bases identical to TRBD1. The V and J ends lost 6 bases and 4 bases, in that order; junction bases with no gene match: 8. This CDR3 has 14 residues. Germline V lookup: CDR1 MDHEN, CDR2 SYDVKM. CDR3 sequence: CASSKSGGSTEAFF. The CDR3 DNA reads TGTGCCAGCAGCAAGTCAGGGGGAAGCACTGAAGCTTTCTTT.

V and J are TRBV30 and TRBJ1-5; 9 nucleotides line up with TRBD1. V shed 1 base, J shed 3 bases, and the junction held 4 bases outside the gene matches. CDR3 length: 15 amino acids. Germline values: CDR1 GTSNPN, CDR2 SVGIG (reference sequence). The chain's CDR3 is CAWSEGQGYNQPQHF. The CDR3 region has the DNA TGTGCCTGGAGTGAAGGACAGGGGTACAATCAGCCCCAGCATTTT.

The chain recombines TRBV19 with TRBJ1-2, with D uncertain. CDR1 is LNHDA and CDR2 is SQIVND in the germline V gene (reference sequence). With 10 bases removed from V and 0 bases from J, the gap between germline ends came to 15 bases. This CDR3 contains 14 residues. CDR3 sequence reads: CATVVGGANYGYTF. CDR3 nucleotide sequence: TGTGCCACCGTGGTTGGCGGGGCTAACTATGGCTACACCTTC.

The V and J genes are TRBV28 and TRBJ2-5; tentative D call: TRBD1 (5 bases). This CDR3 comprises 15 residues. The germline gives CDR1 MDHEN, CDR2 SYDVKM. Trimming pared 4 bases from V and 4 bases from J, leaving 16 bases between. The CDR3 coding sequence is TGTGCCAGCAGTTCAGGGTCCCAGAGTGGAGAGACCCAGTACTTC. Amino acid sequence: CASSSGSQSGETQYF.

The rearrangement joins TRBV4-2 to TRBJ2-7; D is undetermined. Trimming took 2 bases from V and 0 from J, leaving 14 bases between them. The CDR3 extends over 16 amino acids. CDR1 LGHNA and CDR2 YNFKEQ come from the germline V gene. The CDR3 region has the DNA TGTGCCAGCAGCCAAATCGGCGGCGCCTCCTCCTACGAGCAGTACTTC. Its translation is CASSQIGGASSYEQYF.

The gene calls are TRBV5-1 and TRBJ2-3; 7 nucleotides match TRBD1. The V segment lost 0 bases and the J segment 1 base; nucleotides outside the gene matches: 5. The CDR3 is made up of 16 amino acids. Germline V lookup: CDR1 SGHRS, CDR2 YFSETQ. CDR3 bases: TGCGCCAGCAGCTTGGGAGGGGGCGTCGGCACAGATACGCAGTATTTT. Translation: CASSLGGGVGTDTQYF.

The chain uses TRBV4-1 and TRBJ1-1, with D tentatively TRBD1 (6 bases). This CDR3 is built from 14 residues. Germline loops: CDR1 MGHRA, CDR2 YSYEKL. Trimming cost V 1 base and J 12 bases, with 18 bases left between them. The CDR3 DNA sequence: TGCGCCAGCAGCCAAGTGGGGGCCCCCTCAGGGACTTTCTTT. It specifies CASSQVGAPSGTFF.

The genes are TRBV11-1 and TRBJ2-2, with TRBD1 identical over 7 bases. The CDR3 totals 16 residues. CDR1 is SGHAT and CDR2 is FQDESV in the germline V gene (reference sequence). The V and J ends lost 5 bases and 4 bases, in that order; junction bases with no gene match: 10. Written as DNA, the CDR3 is TGTGCCAGCAGCCTCCGACAGGGCGGTTCCACCGGGGAGCTGTTTTTT. It encodes CASSLRQGGSTGELFF.

The rearrangement links TRBV6-1 to TRBJ2-3, with a tentative D call TRBD2 (6 bases). The CDR3 sequence is 15 residues long. Germline V gives CDR1 MNHNS, CDR2 SASEGT. Trimming took off 0 bases at V and 4 bases at J, with 11 bases between the two ends. The CDR3 region has the DNA TGTGCCAGCAGTGAAGCGGGGCGGGGAGCAGATACGCAGTATTTT. Amino acids: CASSEAGRGADTQYF.

The chain recombines TRBV4-1 with TRBJ2-7; weak D call: TRBD1 (5 bases). Trimming removed 0 bases from V and 0 bases from J, with 12 bases in between. This CDR3 spans 16 amino acids. CDR1 is MGHRA, CDR2 YSYEKL, per germline. This CDR3 is CASSQDKGVLSYEQYF. The DNA of the CDR3 is TGCGCCAGCAGCCAAGATAAAGGGGTTCTCTCCTACGAGCAGTACTTC.

V gene TRBV19 combines with J gene TRBJ2-3; D is perhaps TRBD1 (6 bases). Germline CDR1 reads LNHDA; CDR2 reads SQIVND (reference sequence). The CDR3 runs 15 residues. V was clipped by 10 bases and J by 1 base, with 18 bases between them. The CDR3, as DNA: TGTGCCACTAGAGGGGGAACCGTTGGCACAGATACGCAGTATTTT. It specifies CATRGGTVGTDTQYF.

The chain recombines TRBV6-4 with TRBJ2-2; TRBD2 matches at 12 bases. The CDR3 contains 16 residues. Germline assignment: CDR1 MRHNA and CDR2 SNTAGT. Germline trimming cut 3 bases from V and 7 bases from J; bases unmatched to any gene: 6. The CDR3 sequence is CASSETSGSLDGELFF. The CDR3 nucleotides are TGTGCCAGCAGTGAGACTAGCGGGAGTTTGGACGGGGAGCTGTTTTTT.

The chain combines TRBV5-1 with TRBJ2-7; 9 bases line up with TRBD1. Germline CDR1 reads SGHRS; CDR2 reads YFSETQ. The V gene end was trimmed by 4 bases and the J gene end by 5 bases; junction bases not matched to a gene: 10. This CDR3 has 15 amino acids. The CDR3 sequence is CASSLPGTGKNEQYF. For the CDR3, the DNA is TGCGCCAGCAGCCTCCCGGGGACAGGGAAGAACGAGCAGTACTTC.

The V and J genes are TRBV18 and TRBJ2-5; 7 positions agree with TRBD2. Looked up from germline, CDR1 is KGHSH and CDR2 is LQKENI. The CDR3 loop spans 14 amino acids. After removal of 3 bases from V and 5 bases from J, the junction contained 6 bases not matched to a gene. CDR3 region: CASSPSAGPETQYF. The CDR3 DNA sequence: TGTGCCAGCTCACCCTCAGCGGGACCGGAGACCCAGTACTTC.

On this clone: One junction end does not reproduce the germline sequence, and a read error may be involved. The chain joins TRBV7-7 to TRBJ2-7, with D possibly being TRBD1 (5 bases). Germline CDR1 and CDR2: SSHAT and FNYEAQ (reference sequence). The CDR3 sequence is 14 residues long. The DNA for the CDR3 is TGTGCTAGCAGCCCGCAGGGTTCCTCCTACGAGCAGTACTTC. Residues: CASSPQGSSYEQYF.